One sample yielded the 29 T cell receptor beta chains listed below, sequenced in a study of early T cells in non-severe SARS-CoV-2 infection. In TCRdb, the 5' RACE reads were re-called with MiXCR into one record per CDR3 protein. Found here are some 40,000 distinct CDR3 sequences, about 4.5% of them singletons; the top ten hold around 15%. The sequenced sample consisted of whole blood. These TCRs come from an adult who was a healthcare worker with PCR-confirmed SARS-CoV-2 infection or an uninfected control (not recorded which).

This clonotype appeared many times. The chain carries TRBV6-2 or TRBV6-3 and TRBJ2-7; no clear D. The CDR3 length is 11 residues. Per the germline V gene, CDR1 is MNHEY and CDR2 is SVGEGT. Trimming removed 6 bases from V and 7 bases from J, with 10 bases in between. CDR3 protein: CASRGQWEQYF. The DNA for the CDR3 is TGTGCCAGCAGGGGTCAGTGGGAGCAGTACTTC.

At least ten counts were recorded for this clonotype. The chain carries TRBV5-1 and TRBJ2-1; 8 positions match TRBD2. The V segment lost 1 base and the J segment 4 bases; nucleotides outside the gene matches: 4. Germline V gene data show CDR1 as SGHRS and CDR2 as YFSETQ. The CDR3 sequence is 15 residues long. CDR3 in amino acids: CASSLWRGVYNEQFF. DNA of the CDR3: TGCGCCAGCAGCTTGTGGCGGGGGGTATACAATGAGCAGTTCTTC.

The genes are TRBV7-9 and TRBJ1-5; TRBD1 is a possible D gene (5 bases). The germline V and J ends were trimmed by 3 bases and 4 bases, with 10 bases remaining between them. The CDR3 is 14 residues long. The germline V gene encodes CDR1 SEHNR and CDR2 FQNEAQ (reference sequence). The chain's CDR3 is CASSLDQGNQPQHF. The CDR3 DNA sequence: TGTGCCAGCAGCTTGGACCAGGGTAATCAGCCCCAGCATTTT.

This clonotype was picked up many times. The chain joins TRBV6-6 to TRBJ1-4; tentatively, D is TRBD1 (5 bases). V was trimmed by 0 bases and J by 1 base, leaving 15 bases between them. The CDR3 contains 18 residues. Germline V lookup: CDR1 MNHNY, CDR2 SVGAGI (reference sequence). CDR3 in amino acids: CASSYSDLTRVTNEKLFF. CDR3 nucleotide sequence: TGTGCCAGCAGTTACTCCGACCTTACCAGGGTAACTAATGAAAAACTGTTTTTT.

This clonotype occurred many times. J is TRBJ1-1 and V is TRBV3-1; D gene uncertain. Trimming removed 1 base from V and 1 base from J, with 7 bases in between. Germline V lookup: CDR1 LGHDT, CDR2 YNNKEL (reference sequence). The CDR3 spans 14 residues. The CDR3 reads CASSQVGTNTEAFF. In DNA, the CDR3 is TGTGCCAGCAGCCAAGTGGGAACGAACACTGAAGCTTTCTTT.

In this sample, this clonotype turned up a few times. J is TRBJ2-3 and V is TRBV5-1; tentative D call: TRBD2 (5 bases). CDR3 length: 14 residues. Trimming stripped 4 bases from V and 1 base from J, with 10 bases between. CDR1 and CDR2 from the germline V gene are SGHRS and YFSETQ. The CDR3 sequence is CASSLGLRTDTQYF. The CDR3 nucleotides are TGCGCCAGCAGCCTAGGACTTCGCACAGATACGCAGTATTTT. Full variable domain (rest looked up from reference TRBV5-1 and TRBJ2-3): KAGVTQTPRYLIKTRGQQVTLSCSPISGHRSVSWYQQTPGQGLQFLFEYFSETQRNKGNFPGRFSGRQFSNSRSEMNVSTLELGDSALYLCASSLGLRTDTQYFGPGTRLTVL.

This clonotype has at least ten counts. The J gene is TRBJ1-5, the V gene TRBV30, with D maybe TRBD1 (6 bases). This CDR3 is 13 amino acids long. Per the germline V gene, CDR1 is GTSNPN and CDR2 is SVGIG (reference sequence). V was pared by 5 bases and J by 4 bases, with 12 bases between. CDR3 sequence: CAWGKGGNQPQHF. CDR3 in DNA: TGTGCCTGGGGTAAGGGGGGAAATCAGCCCCAGCATTTT. Using reference TRBV30 and TRBJ1-5 for the parts outside the CDR3, the full variable domain is SQTIHQWPATLVQPVGSPLSLECTVEGTSNPNLYWYRQAAGRGLQLLFYSVGIGQISSEVPQNLSASRPQDRQFILSSKKLLLSDSGFYLCAWGKGGNQPQHFGDGTRLSIL.

This clonotype was detected only a few times. This chain uses TRBV18 with TRBJ1-6; no definite D call. Germline CDR1 reads KGHSH; CDR2 reads LQKENI. Trimming removed 3 bases from V and 10 bases from J, with 13 bases in between. The CDR3 runs to 14 residues. CDR3 in amino acids: CASSPERVDSPLHF. The DNA for the CDR3 is TGTGCCAGCTCACCGGAGAGGGTTGACTCACCCCTCCACTTT.

This clonotype turned up a few times. The rearrangement uses TRBV12-3 or TRBV12-4 and TRBJ2-3; TRBD2 matches at 15 bases. The CDR3 loop spans 18 amino acids. V lost 4 bases and J lost 0; bases outside the gene matches: 5. The DNA for the CDR3 is TGTGCCAGCAGTTCGGGACTAGCGGGGGGTCCTAGCACAGATACGCAGTATTTT. Its protein product is CASSSGLAGGPSTDTQYF.

The chain employs TRBV2 and TRBJ2-3; 8 nucleotides align to TRBD1. Germline trimming cut 4 bases from V and 5 bases from J; bases unmatched to any gene: 5. The CDR3 runs 14 residues. CDR1 is SNHLY, CDR2 FYNNEI, per germline. DNA of the CDR3: TGTGCCAGCAGTGGACAGGGGACGGGAGATACGCAGTATTTT. It specifies CASSGQGTGDTQYF.

This clonotype was counted ten times or more. This rearrangement joins TRBV7-2 to TRBJ2-2; D is uncertain. V lost 3 bases and J 1 base, leaving 6 bases between the germline ends. CDR3 size: 14 residues. CDR1 and CDR2 (germline): SGHTA, FQGNSA. CDR3 coding DNA: TGTGCCAGCAGCTTCGACTGGAACACCGGGGAGCTGTTTTTT. It codes for CASSFDWNTGELFF.

This clonotype appeared a few times. The V gene is TRBV10-2, the J gene TRBJ1-1; the D is unclear. This CDR3 is 13 amino acids long. CDR1 and CDR2 from the germline V gene are WSHSY and SAAADI. Trimming cost V 0 bases and J 1 base, with 3 bases left between them. CDR3 region: CASSESRNTEAFF. The CDR3 DNA reads as TGCGCCAGCAGTGAGTCCAGGAACACTGAAGCTTTCTTT.

The genes are TRBV6-6 and TRBJ1-4; D remains ambiguous. The V gene's germline CDR1 is MNHNY and CDR2 SVGAGI (reference sequence). Trimming pared 10 bases from V and 7 bases from J, leaving 16 bases between. This CDR3 comprises 13 residues. CDR3 nucleotides: TGTGCCACGTCGTCCCGGCCAGGTGAAAAACTGTTTTTT. It codes for CATSSRPGEKLFF.

This clonotype was counted at least ten times. The rearrangement uses TRBV20-1 and TRBJ1-2; D is unresolved. The ends were cut back, 4 bases at V and 0 bases at J, with 9 bases in the middle. The germline gives CDR1 DFQATT, CDR2 SNEGSKA (reference sequence). This CDR3 contains 13 residues. This CDR3 is CSATAMSNYGYTF. The CDR3 DNA sequence: TGCAGTGCTACGGCGATGTCTAACTATGGCTACACCTTC.

This clonotype was seen more than once but under ten times. The chain couples TRBV29-1 to TRBJ1-1; D remains unclear. Germline V gives CDR1 SQVTM, CDR2 ANQGSEA. The CDR3 has 11 residues. V was clipped by 4 bases and J by 5 bases, with 8 bases between them. The CDR3 DNA sequence: TGCAGCGTTGTCCGGGGAACTGAAGCTTTCTTT. It codes for CSVVRGTEAFF. The whole variable domain, remainder taken from reference TRBV29-1 and TRBJ1-1, is SAVISQKPSRDICQRGTSLTIQCQVDSQVTMMFWYRQQPGQSLTLIATANQGSEATYESGFVIDKFPISRPNLTFSTLTVSNMSPEDSSIYLCSVVRGTEAFFGQGTRLTVV.

At least ten counts were recorded for this clonotype. This chain connects TRBV5-1 to TRBJ2-7; a weak D match, TRBD2 (5 bases). This CDR3 is 11 amino acids long. CDR1 and CDR2 (germline): SGHRS, YFSETQ. Trimming shortened V by 2 bases and J by 9 bases, and 9 bases separated the two germline ends. CDR3 coding DNA: TGCGCCAGCAGCTTCGAGGGTGTGCAGTACTTC. As protein: CASSFEGVQYF.

This clonotype was detected many times. The chain is built from TRBV2 and TRBJ2-7, with D perhaps given as TRBD1 or TRBD2 (5 bases each). Trimming cost V 7 bases and J 0 bases, with 13 bases left between them. CDR1 is SNHLY and CDR2 is FYNNEI in the germline V gene. CDR3 length: 14 amino acids. The CDR3 coding sequence is TGTGCCAGCAATATCCGAGGGGACTCCTACGAGCAGTACTTC. It encodes CASNIRGDSYEQYF.

This clonotype was found many times. The chain carries TRBV7-8 and TRBJ2-3; D is tentatively TRBD1 or TRBD2 (6 bases each). This CDR3 region has 19 residues. Germline-derived CDR1 and CDR2 are SGHVS and FQNEAQ. The V end was cut by 5 bases, the J end by 0 bases, with 24 bases between. The DNA of the CDR3 is TGTGCCAGCAGCGCTTTCATTACGAGGAGGGGGAGAAGCACAGATACGCAGTATTTT. Translating it yields CASSAFITRRGRSTDTQYF.

This clonotype was found many times. The gene calls are TRBV5-1 and TRBJ2-6; 7 nucleotides agree with TRBD1. The CDR3 extends over 14 amino acids. The germline CDR1 and CDR2 sequences are SGHRS and YFSETQ. V lost 7 bases and J lost 2; bases outside the gene matches: 3. The CDR3 is CASLDRAGANVLTF. The CDR3 DNA follows: TGCGCCAGCCTCGACAGGGCTGGGGCCAACGTCCTGACTTTC.

This clonotype was observed at least ten times. The chain recombines TRBV19 with TRBJ2-4; D possibly uses TRBD1 or TRBD2 (5 bases each). CDR3 length equals 15 residues. CDR1 is LNHDA, CDR2 SQIVND, per germline (reference sequence). Deletions cut 6 bases from V and 6 bases from J, with 18 bases between. In DNA, the CDR3 is TGTGCCAGTAGGCCCGACGGGGCAGGAAGAAACATTCAGTACTTC. Protein product: CASRPDGAGRNIQYF.

This clonotype came up many times. The chain employs TRBV11-2 and TRBJ1-4, with TRBD1 matching over 7 bases. V dropped 1 base and J dropped 7; count of bases not matched to a gene: 3. Germline CDR1 reads SGHAT; CDR2 reads FQNNGV. This CDR3 has 14 residues. CDR3: CASSLAQGSEKLFF. The CDR3 coding sequence is TGTGCCAGCAGCTTAGCACAGGGGAGTGAAAAACTGTTTTTT.

At least ten counts were recorded for this clonotype. This chain links TRBV2 with TRBJ1-5, with D possibly being TRBD1 (5 bases). Germline CDR1 is SNHLY and CDR2 is FYNNEI. This CDR3 is 14 amino acids long. Trimming took 7 bases from V and 4 from J, leaving 14 bases between them. The CDR3 spells CASTGGPVNQPQHF. CDR3 in DNA: TGTGCCAGCACGGGGGGACCGGTAAATCAGCCCCAGCATTTT.

There are many counts of this clonotype. This rearrangement joins TRBV12-5 to TRBJ1-5; 10 nucleotides line up with TRBD1. CDR1 LGHNT and CDR2 FRNRAP come from the germline V gene. V shed 3 bases, J shed 4 bases, and the junction held 12 bases outside the gene matches. The length of the CDR3 is 18 residues. This CDR3 reads CASGFILTGGRWNQPQHF. CDR3 coding DNA: TGTGCTAGTGGTTTCATACTGACAGGGGGCCGATGGAATCAGCCCCAGCATTTT.

This clonotype was recorded many times. The rearrangement uses TRBV18 and TRBJ2-7; D is unresolved. V was trimmed by 6 bases and J by 0 bases, leaving 15 bases between them. The CDR3 runs to 15 residues. From germline, CDR1 is KGHSH and CDR2 LQKENI. CDR3 nucleotides: TGTGCCAGCTCCCGCGATAGGTGGGGCTCCTACGAGCAGTACTTC. This sequence encodes CASSRDRWGSYEQYF.

This clonotype appeared many times. The V gene is TRBV29-1, the J gene TRBJ2-2, with 9 nucleotides matching TRBD1. J was trimmed by 4 bases and V by 2 bases; bases with no gene match: 8. Germline V gene data show CDR1 as SQVTM and CDR2 as ANQGSEA. This CDR3 region has 16 residues. The DNA for the CDR3 is TGCAGCGTTGAATCACAGGGGGCCAGTCTCACCGGGGAGCTGTTTTTT. It translates to CSVESQGASLTGELFF.

This clonotype was recorded many times. The chain is built from TRBV7-6 and TRBJ2-2; no definite D call. The germline CDR1 and CDR2 sequences are SGHVS and FNYEAQ. Trimming took 1 base from V and 6 from J, leaving 12 bases between them. The CDR3 has 15 amino acids. The CDR3 coding sequence is TGTGCCAGCAGCTTAGTTGAAGGCGGACCCGGGGAGCTGTTTTTT. Encoded protein: CASSLVEGGPGELFF.

V and J are TRBV7-9 and TRBJ1-5; 7 bases fit TRBD1. CDR1 and CDR2 (germline): SEHNR, FQNEAQ (reference sequence). The CDR3 runs 12 residues. With 8 bases clipped from V and 4 bases from J, the junction kept 2 bases outside the gene matches. The CDR3 spells CASGTDNQPQHF. The CDR3 DNA follows: TGTGCCAGCGGGACAGATAATCAGCCCCAGCATTTT.

This clonotype is medium-sized (0.01 to 0.1%) by share. The chain combines TRBV20-1 with TRBJ2-1, with D uncertain. CDR3 size: 14 residues. V lost 5 bases to trimming and J lost 4 bases, with 15 bases between them. Germline V lookup: CDR1 DFQATT, CDR2 SNEGSKA (reference sequence). The CDR3 region has the DNA TGCAGTGCTCGGAGCCCCTTAGAGTACAATGAGCAGTTCTTC. Translated: CSARSPLEYNEQFF.

This clonotype was recorded at least ten times. CDR3 bases: TGTGCCAGCAGTCCCCGTGATAGCGGGGGGCCAACTAGTAATGAGCAGTTCTTC. It encodes CASSPRDSGGPTSNEQFF. The chain employs TRBV12-3 or TRBV12-4 and TRBJ2-1; 10 nucleotides agree with TRBD2. This CDR3 comprises 18 residues. Trimming took 5 bases from V and 7 from J; bases not matched to a gene: 17.